These 32 T cell receptor beta chains share one sample of origin, sequenced in a study of T-cell memory formation after mild COVID-19. Using its own MiXCR run on the 5' RACE reads, TCRdb lists one record per CDR3 protein. The sample has around 370,000 distinct CDR3 sequences, about 21% seen once. Sequences were obtained from PBMCs or a T cell subset sorted from them (not recorded which). The origin of the receptors is an adult woman who had mild COVID-19 (a few samples of this study predate the infection). Cell type and time point are not known.

This clonotype appeared a few times. The chain links TRBV20-1 to TRBJ2-3; no firm D call. The germline CDR1 and CDR2 sequences are DFQATT and SNEGSKA (reference sequence). Trimming stripped 3 bases from V and 9 bases from J, with 10 bases between. This CDR3 region has 11 residues. The CDR3 sequence is CSARTARTQYF. The DNA of the CDR3 is TGCAGTGCTAGGACCGCGCGAACGCAGTATTTT.

The chain joins TRBV24-1 to TRBJ2-2, with 7 positions matching TRBD2. Germline loops: CDR1 KGHDR, CDR2 SFDVKD. The CDR3 has 15 residues. J lost 2 bases, V lost 3 bases, and 2 bases had no gene match. The CDR3 DNA reads TGTGCCACCAGTGATACTAGCGCCAACACCGGGGAGCTGTTTTTT. Translating gives CATSDTSANTGELFF.

The chain recombines TRBV7-2 with TRBJ2-3, with a weak D call TRBD2 (6 bases). The CDR3 is 14 amino acids. Trimming removed 2 bases from V and 5 bases from J, with 11 bases in between. The germline CDR1 and CDR2 sequences are SGHTA and FQGNSA. In nucleotides, the CDR3 is TGTGCCAGCAGCTTAATCCGGGAGAGAGATACGCAGTATTTT. Its translation: CASSLIRERDTQYF.

This clonotype was detected a few times. V usage is TRBV12-3 or TRBV12-4 and J usage is TRBJ1-5, with unresolved D. The CDR3 runs to 14 residues. Trimming pared 1 base from V and 9 bases from J, leaving 13 bases between. CDR3: CASSLGQALGPQHF. The CDR3 region has the DNA TGTGCCAGCAGTTTAGGTCAGGCCCTGGGGCCCCAGCATTTT.

The gene calls are TRBV7-2 and TRBJ1-2, with D unclear. The length of the CDR3 is 12 residues. Trimming took off 1 base at V and 4 bases at J, with 4 bases between the two ends. Germline assignment: CDR1 SGHTA and CDR2 FQGNSA. The chain's CDR3 is CASSLGAYGYTF. The DNA for the CDR3 is TGTGCCAGCAGCTTAGGAGCCTATGGCTACACCTTC. Drawing the rest from reference TRBV7-2 and TRBJ1-2, the complete variable domain is GAGVSQSPSNKVTEKGKDVELRCDPISGHTALYWYRQSLGQGLEFLIYFQGNSAPDKSGLPSDRFSAERTGGSVSTLTIQRTQQEDSAVYLCASSLGAYGYTFGSGTRLTVV.

The rearrangement joins TRBV12-3 or TRBV12-4 to TRBJ2-7; D not resolved. Trimming took off 8 bases at V and 2 bases at J, with 13 bases between the two ends. This CDR3 has 13 residues. The chain's CDR3 is CASSRTVPYEQYF. CDR3 bases: TGTGCCAGCTCCCGGACGGTCCCCTACGAGCAGTACTTC.

This clonotype has a count of ten or more. The chain recombines TRBV6-2 or TRBV6-3 with TRBJ2-2, with D perhaps matching TRBD1 (5 bases). Germline values: CDR1 MNHEY, CDR2 SVGEGT. Trimming removed 2 bases at V and 5 bases at J, with 9 bases between. This CDR3 has 14 residues. CDR3 DNA: TGTGCCAGCAGTTACGGGGCAGAGACCGGGGAGCTGTTTTTT. Translated: CASSYGAETGELFF.

This clonotype showed up just a few times. The chain recombines TRBV5-1 with TRBJ2-1; 7 bases match TRBD2. Germline V gene lookup returns CDR1 SGHRS and CDR2 YFSETQ. V was clipped by 0 bases and J by 2 bases; unmatched bases: 2. The CDR3 runs to 15 residues. CDR3 region: CASSLVGTTYNEQFF. Here the CDR3 DNA reads TGCGCCAGCAGCTTGGTCGGGACTACCTACAATGAGCAGTTCTTC. Full variable domain (remainder filled in from reference TRBV5-1 and TRBJ2-1): KAGVTQTPRYLIKTRGQQVTLSCSPISGHRSVSWYQQTPGQGLQFLFEYFSETQRNKGNFPGRFSGRQFSNSRSEMNVSTLELGDSALYLCASSLVGTTYNEQFFGPGTRLTVL.

J is TRBJ1-1 and V is TRBV5-6; the D is unclear. The CDR3 has 17 residues. V was pared by 0 bases and J by 1 base, with 16 bases between. CDR1 is SGHDT and CDR2 is YYEEEE in the germline V gene. The CDR3 nucleotides are TGTGCCAGCAGCTTGGCGGCCCGGGGAACACAGAACACTGAAGCTTTCTTT. It translates to CASSLAARGTQNTEAFF.

V usage is TRBV6-5 and J usage is TRBJ1-2, with a tentative D call TRBD1 (5 bases). The germline V gene has CDR1 MNHEY and CDR2 SVGAGI. The ends were cut back, 3 bases at V and 4 bases at J, with 24 bases in the middle. This CDR3 is 18 amino acids long. Here the CDR3 reads CASSYSFFSGRGSYGYTF. The CDR3, as DNA: TGTGCCAGCAGTTATTCGTTTTTTTCGGGACGGGGTAGCTATGGCTACACCTTC.

The gene calls are TRBV24-1 and TRBJ2-1; D gene unclear. V was cut by 0 bases and J by 1 base, with 9 bases left in between. Germline V gene sequence: CDR1 KGHDR, CDR2 SFDVKD. CDR3 length: 16 amino acids. The CDR3 nucleotides are TGTGCCACCAGTGATTTGCCAGTGCTTTCCTACAATGAGCAGTTCTTC. Protein: CATSDLPVLSYNEQFF.

The chain combines TRBV5-5 with TRBJ1-5; 8 bases are shared with TRBD1. The CDR3 sequence is 17 residues long. V was clipped by 2 bases and J by 3 bases; unmatched bases: 10. The germline V gene encodes CDR1 SGHKS and CDR2 YYEKEE (reference sequence). The CDR3 DNA reads as TGTGCCAGCAGCTTAGTATCAGGGGGCCCTATCAATCAGCCCCAGCATTTT. Amino acids: CASSLVSGGPINQPQHF.

This clonotype has only a few counts. The CDR3 DNA is TGTGCCAGCAATGCGCCCTACAATGAGCAGTTCTTC. Protein: CASNAPYNEQFF. This sequence joins TRBV7-2 and TRBJ2-1; D not resolved. The CDR3 runs to 12 residues. V was shortened by 7 bases and J by 2 bases, with 6 bases between the two germline ends. In germline, CDR1 is SGHTA, CDR2 FQGNSA.

There are a few counts of this clonotype. V usage is TRBV6-4 and J usage is TRBJ1-1; no clear D gene. The CDR3 consists of 16 residues. V lost 1 base, J lost 1 base, and 13 bases lay in between. Germline lookup yields CDR1 MRHNA and CDR2 SNTAGT. CDR3 DNA sequence: TGTGCCAGCAGTGACTACTTGGCAGGAGAGAACACTGAAGCTTTCTTT. It yields the protein CASSDYLAGENTEAFF.

This clonotype was observed a few times. This chain connects TRBV6-2 or TRBV6-3 to TRBJ2-3; D unclear. Trimming took off 8 bases at V and 1 base at J, with 19 bases between the two ends. This CDR3 has 16 residues. Germline lookup yields CDR1 MNHEY and CDR2 SVGEGT. The CDR3 spells CASGPPLRLGTDTQYF. DNA of the CDR3: TGTGCCAGCGGACCTCCCTTGCGGCTAGGCACAGATACGCAGTATTTT.

In its sample, this clonotype was seen a few times. This sequence joins TRBV18 and TRBJ2-7, with 7 bases aligning to TRBD1. The V and J ends lost 2 bases and 4 bases, in that order; junction bases with no gene match: 5. Germline V lookup: CDR1 KGHSH, CDR2 LQKENI. CDR3 length: 14 residues. CDR3 sequence (DNA): TGTGCCAGCTCACCAGGCAGCAGGGGGTACGAGCAGTACTTC. Protein: CASSPGSRGYEQYF.

This clonotype was counted only a few times. The genes are TRBV7-2 and TRBJ1-1; 7 bases map to TRBD1. The trim removed 3 bases at V and 2 bases at J, leaving 6 bases unmatched. The CDR3 spans 15 residues. Germline values: CDR1 SGHTA, CDR2 FQGNSA. The CDR3 DNA follows: TGTGCCAGCAGCTTGACAGGGTCCATTAACACTGAAGCTTTCTTT. Translated, it gives CASSLTGSINTEAFF.

This clonotype was seen only a few times. The chain couples TRBV7-2 to TRBJ2-7; 9 bases line up with TRBD2. V lost 5 bases and J lost 4; bases outside the gene matches: 18. The germline V gene has CDR1 SGHTA and CDR2 FQGNSA. This CDR3 has 18 residues. The CDR3 DNA reads as TGTGCCAGCAGCCAGGCCTACATAGCGGGAGCGGTCGCATACGAGCAGTACTTC. Its protein is CASSQAYIAGAVAYEQYF.

This chain connects TRBV7-9 to TRBJ2-5, with a possible D match to TRBD1 (5 bases). Germline CDR1 and CDR2: SEHNR and FQNEAQ (reference sequence). The germline V and J ends were trimmed by 6 bases and 4 bases, with 12 bases remaining between them. The CDR3 is 13 residues long. The CDR3 reads CASRAGMRETQYF. CDR3 DNA: TGTGCCAGCAGAGCAGGGATGAGAGAGACCCAGTACTTC.

The genes are TRBV28 and TRBJ2-7; D gene uncertain. V lost 4 bases and J lost 6, with 13 bases in between. Germline CDR1 and CDR2: MDHEN and SYDVKM. CDR3 length equals 13 residues. DNA for the CDR3: TGTGCCAGCAGTTCCGACTGGGGTGGCGAGCAGTACTTC. Translated: CASSSDWGGEQYF.

There are a few counts of this clonotype. The chain links TRBV7-8 to TRBJ1-1; maybe TRBD1 (6 bases). Germline lookup yields CDR1 SGHVS and CDR2 FQNEAQ. The V and J ends lost 2 bases and 4 bases respectively, with 8 bases between them. This CDR3 has 13 amino acids. CDR3 DNA sequence: TGTGCCAGCAGCTTACAGGGGTTCACTGAAGCTTTCTTT. Translated, it gives CASSLQGFTEAFF.

This clonotype was detected only a few times. The chain employs TRBV9 and TRBJ1-1; D is uncertain. CDR3 length: 14 residues. Germline V lookup: CDR1 SGDLS, CDR2 YYNGEE. The V and J ends lost 0 bases and 5 bases respectively, with 11 bases between them. The DNA of the CDR3 is TGTGCCAGCAGCGTAGCAGGCGGGAGGACTGAAGCTTTCTTT. This encodes CASSVAGGRTEAFF.

This chain joins TRBV24-1 and TRBJ2-5; possible D gene TRBD1, 6 bases. The CDR3 runs to 20 residues. Germline CDR1 is KGHDR and CDR2 is SFDVKD. V lost 3 bases and J lost 0, with 25 bases in between. The CDR3 loop is CATSDTPGHQIGAYQETQYF. The CDR3 coding sequence is TGTGCCACCAGTGATACACCGGGACACCAGATTGGGGCGTACCAAGAGACCCAGTACTTC.

This chain links TRBV5-5 with TRBJ2-2, with D possibly being TRBD1 or TRBD2 (7 bases each). The length of the CDR3 is 16 residues. V was clipped by 1 base and J by 3 bases, with 13 bases between them. Germline V gives CDR1 SGHKS, CDR2 YYEKEE (reference sequence). This chain's CDR3 is CASSLPGGADTGELFF. The CDR3, as DNA: TGTGCCAGCAGCTTGCCAGGGGGGGCAGACACCGGGGAGCTGTTTTTT.

This chain uses TRBV6-1 with TRBJ2-7; D unclear. With 5 bases removed from V and 2 bases from J, the gap between germline ends came to 10 bases. The CDR3 consists of 13 residues. The germline CDR1 and CDR2 sequences are MNHNS and SASEGT. The CDR3 protein is CASSSHTTYEQYF. CDR3 nucleotides: TGTGCCAGCAGTTCACATACTACCTACGAGCAGTACTTC.

The genes are TRBV10-3 and TRBJ2-7; 7 bases match TRBD2. This CDR3 contains 15 residues. With V trimmed by 10 bases and J by 3 bases, 15 bases remained unmatched. Per the germline V gene, CDR1 is ENHRY and CDR2 is SYGVKD. CDR3 amino acids: CATRELADPFYEQYF. CDR3 in DNA: TGTGCCACCCGGGAGCTAGCGGACCCATTCTACGAGCAGTACTTC.

The chain joins TRBV7-9 to TRBJ1-1; unclear D gene. Germline values: CDR1 SEHNR, CDR2 FQNEAQ (reference sequence). This CDR3 is 11 amino acids long. V lost 3 bases and J 6 bases, leaving 5 bases between the germline ends. The CDR3 sequence: CASSFVSEAFF. The CDR3 nucleotides read TGTGCCAGCAGCTTTGTGTCTGAAGCTTTCTTT.

The gene calls are TRBV5-1 and TRBJ2-5; D remains unclear. Per germline, CDR1 SGHRS and CDR2 YFSETQ. The CDR3 loop spans 15 amino acids. With 7 bases removed from V and 1 base from J, the gap between germline ends came to 17 bases. The CDR3 DNA is TGCGCCAGCTGGGAACAGCCGAGCCTCCAAGAGACCCAGTACTTC. Its translation: CASWEQPSLQETQYF. The whole variable domain, filled in from reference TRBV5-1 and TRBJ2-5, reads KAGVTQTPRYLIKTRGQQVTLSCSPISGHRSVSWYQQTPGQGLQFLFEYFSETQRNKGNFPGRFSGRQFSNSRSEMNVSTLELGDSALYLCASWEQPSLQETQYFGPGTRLLVL.

The sample holds a few counts of this clonotype. The chain recombines TRBV6-5 with TRBJ1-2; 7 bases are shared with TRBD1. CDR1 MNHEY and CDR2 SVGAGI come from the germline V gene. The CDR3 has 14 residues. V trimming: 6 bases; J trimming: 2 bases; junction bases outside the gene matches: 6. CDR3 amino acids: CASSRGVNNYGYTF. The CDR3 DNA reads TGTGCCAGCAGCAGGGGGGTAAACAACTATGGCTACACCTTC.

In its sample, this clonotype was seen a few times. V is TRBV18 and J is TRBJ2-1, with D maybe TRBD1 (5 bases). This CDR3 is 15 amino acids long. CDR1 and CDR2 from the germline V gene are KGHSH and LQKENI. V lost 3 bases and J 0 bases, leaving 9 bases between the germline ends. The CDR3 nucleotides read TGTGCCAGCTCACCCATCGACAGCTCCTACAATGAGCAGTTCTTC. Encoded protein: CASSPIDSSYNEQFF.

This clonotype has more than one count but fewer than ten. This sequence joins TRBV12-3 or TRBV12-4 and TRBJ2-1, with D perhaps being TRBD1 or TRBD2 (5 bases each). The CDR3 runs 18 residues. The V end lost 7 bases, the J end lost 7 bases, and 29 bases lay between the germline ends. CDR3 sequence (DNA): TGTGCCAGCACTACCCCGGGCCAGCGGACGGGATGGGGGAATGAGCAGTTCTTC. Residues: CASTTPGQRTGWGNEQFF.

The chain couples TRBV19 to TRBJ2-7; tentative D call: TRBD1 (6 bases). From germline, CDR1 is LNHDA and CDR2 SQIVND (reference sequence). The CDR3 is made up of 15 amino acids. Trimming stripped 6 bases from V and 3 bases from J, with 18 bases between. CDR3 DNA: TGTGCCAGTAGATTCTCAGGGGAAATATTCTACGAGCAGTACTTC. This sequence encodes CASRFSGEIFYEQYF. The whole variable domain, remainder taken from reference TRBV19 and TRBJ2-7, is DGGITQSPKYLFRKEGQNVTLSCEQNLNHDAMYWYRQDPGQGLRLIYYSQIVNDFQKGDIAEGYSVSREKKESFPLTVTSAQKNPTAFYLCASRFSGEIFYEQYFGPGTRLTVT.